The following is a T cell receptor beta chain sequence with its context. As yet, its antigen is unknown. Some clones are missing from TCRdb's copy, which holds only in-frame ones; the method was immunoSEQ multiplex PCR. The sample lists roughly 13,000 clones; 65% to 75% were seen once. These data belong to a study of neoadjuvant nivolumab and ipilimumab in lung cancer. Study findings and constraints: Compared with tumor-adjacent uninvolved lung, resected tumors showed greater richness and clonality. Pathologic regression was not significantly tied to TCR clonality. A small number of samples were TCR sequenced. Blood richness before therapy tracked richness in tumors resected after neoadjuvant therapy.

The material sequenced was peripheral blood, taken after neoadjuvant nivolumab, alone or with ipilimumab, at or shortly before surgery. The sequence was collected from an adult with non-small cell lung cancer.

CDR3 sequence (DNA): TGTGCCAGCAGCTTTTGGACAGGGGCCTACGAGCAGTACTTC. It is translated as CASSFWTGAYEQYF. The V gene is TRBV7-2, the J gene TRBJ2-7, with 9 bases matching TRBD1. CDR1 and CDR2 from the germline V gene are SGHTA and FQGNSA. The CDR3 runs to 14 residues. V was clipped by 3 bases and J by 2 bases; unmatched bases: 2.